This T cell receptor (beta chain) was sequenced in a study of cytomegalovirus exposure and HLA in healthy donors. In germline, CDR1 is MNHNS, CDR2 SASEGT. This CDR3 region has 14 residues. Trimming at V came to 8 bases and at J to 1 base, leaving 6 bases not matched to a gene. Study-wide findings and caveats: A later analysis showed that HLA-associated TCR beta chains had undergone more clonal expansion than equally common others. The majority of CMV-associated TCR beta chains were reported as apparently HLA-restricted in a later analysis. Analysis was carried out at a later point, and it linked a missense DCLRE1C variant to TCR beta V- and J-gene trimming. Immune exposure data for these donors was limited to CMV serostatus.

It was with 60 Vbeta and 13 Jbeta primers that the PCR ran. Clones were read by immunoSEQ multiplex PCR, and TCRdb kept only the in-frame ones, dropping some. The sample's table shows fewer than 150,000 clones. For this clone: Its antigen is as yet unknown.

Sequencing was done on a sample of PBMCs. The gene calls are TRBV6-1 and TRBJ2-7; 9 bases match TRBD2. The TCR was taken from a woman aged 55-69 years in good health and CMV-seronegative. This chain's CDR3 is CASGQRGASYEQYF. CDR3 sequence (DNA): TGTGCCAGCGGCCAGCGGGGGGCGTCCTACGAGCAGTACTTC.